The entry below describes one T cell receptor beta chain. The V end was cut by 6 bases, the J end by 4 bases, with 4 bases between. Germline V gene lookup returns CDR1 LNHDA and CDR2 SQIVND (reference sequence). The CDR3 runs to 11 residues. These data belong to a study of blood T cell repertoires in COVID-19. For the study at large: PBMCs, B-cell-depleted T cells, or T cells provided the cDNA or gDNA that made up the material.

Authors' methods: Estimation of nucleated cell counts was performed using reference gene primer amplification. Clones were read by immunoSEQ multiplex PCR, and TCRdb kept only the in-frame ones, dropping some. The V and J calls and the clone size are those of that table, but D and trimming were determined from the DNA. The sample records fewer than 250,000 clones, approximately 84% being singletons. This chain uses TRBV19 with TRBJ1-3, with D hard to call. This TCR was sampled from a woman in her forties or fifties with active or convalescent COVID-19. The source material was peripheral blood. This CDR3 is CASRRGNTIYF. The CDR3 coding sequence is TGTGCCAGTAGACGGGGAAACACCATATATTTT. The whole variable domain, filled in from reference TRBV19 and TRBJ1-3, reads DGGITQSPKYLFRKEGQNVTLSCEQNLNHDAMYWYRQDPGQGLRLIYYSQIVNDFQKGDIAEGYSVSREKKESFPLTVTSAQKNPTAFYLCASRRGNTIYFGEGSWLTVV.